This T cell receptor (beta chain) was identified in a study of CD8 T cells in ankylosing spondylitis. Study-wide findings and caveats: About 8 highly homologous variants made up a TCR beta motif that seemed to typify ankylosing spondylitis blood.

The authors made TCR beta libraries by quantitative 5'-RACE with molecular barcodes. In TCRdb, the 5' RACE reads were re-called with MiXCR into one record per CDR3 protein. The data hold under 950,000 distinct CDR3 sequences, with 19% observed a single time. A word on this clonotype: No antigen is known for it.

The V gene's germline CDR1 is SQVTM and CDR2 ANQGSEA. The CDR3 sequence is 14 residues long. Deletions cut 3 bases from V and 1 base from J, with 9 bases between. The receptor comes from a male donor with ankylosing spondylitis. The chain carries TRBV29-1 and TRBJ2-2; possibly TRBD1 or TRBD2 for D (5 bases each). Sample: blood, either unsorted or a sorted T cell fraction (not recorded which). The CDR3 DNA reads TGCAGCGTTGATGGGGGAGAGAACACCGGGGAGCTGTTTTTT. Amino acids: CSVDGGENTGELFF.